These 8 T cell receptor beta chains were sequenced from one sample in a study of tumor-infiltrating lymphocytes in primary liver carcinoma. Reverse transcription of about 500 ng total RNA with a constant-region primer produced TCR beta cDNA. Libraries of TCR beta came from three nested multiplex PCR rounds with slightly modified ARM-PCR. The two initial PCR rounds, about 9 cycles each, used TRBV1-TRBV30 forward and C-beta reverse primers. TCRdb reprocessed the multiplex PCR reads via MiXCR and lists one record per CDR3 protein. The sample lists around 50,000 distinct CDR3 sequences; about 80% were seen once. DNA and RNA were both co-extracted from about 19-30 mg of bulk tissue that had not been sorted. Sequences were obtained from liver tumor tissue from sampling region 3. Subset specified: tumor region T3, left-lateral pole. These receptors were taken from a man between 35 and 55 years old with primary liver carcinoma and hepatitis B virus infection.

Of note for this clonotype: A junction boundary mismatches the germline segment, possibly from a read error. V gene TRBV6-6 combines with J gene TRBJ1-1; no reliable D call. There are 15 residues in the CDR3. Germline CDR1 MNHNY, CDR2 SVGAGI (reference sequence). CDR3 amino acids: CASSPRAVMNTEAFF. The DNA of the CDR3 is TGTGCTAGCAGCCCCCGGGCAGTTATGAACACTGAAGCTTTCTTT.

As regards this clonotype: A much larger clone differs from this one at a single base, so this may be a read error. V usage is TRBV7-9 and J usage is TRBJ2-5; D uncertain. The CDR3 runs to 12 residues. Germline V gives CDR1 SEHNR, CDR2 FQNEAQ (reference sequence). CDR3 residues: CATSLGLETRYF. Here the CDR3 DNA reads TGTGCCACCTCCCTGGGGTTGGAGACCCGGTACTTC. Using reference TRBV7-9 and TRBJ2-5 for the parts outside the CDR3, the full variable domain is DTGVSQNPRHKITKRGQNVTFRCDPISEHNRLYWYRQTLGQGPEFLTYFQNEAQLEKSRLLSDRFSAERPKGSFSTLEIQRTEQGDSAMYLCATSLGLETRYFGPGTRLLVL.

Regarding this clonotype: A single base separates this from a much larger clone, so it may be a read error. J is TRBJ2-3 and V is TRBV29-1; TRBD2 matches at 8 bases. Per germline, CDR1 SQVTM and CDR2 ANQGSEA. The CDR3 loop spans 13 amino acids. V was pared by 4 bases and J by 4 bases, with 4 bases of the junction left unmatched. CDR3 DNA: TGCAGCGTTGTTGGGCGGGGGGCAGATACGCAGTATTTT. This encodes CSVVGRGADTQYF.

The chain joins TRBV29-1 to TRBJ2-3; D not certain. The CDR3 covers 16 residues. The germline V gene has CDR1 SQVTM and CDR2 ANQGSEA. The germline V and J ends were trimmed by 7 bases and 1 base, with 21 bases remaining between them. The CDR3 is CSASPLSAECTDTQYF. For the CDR3, the DNA is TGCAGCGCCAGCCCGTTATCGGCTGAATGCACAGATACGCAGTATTTT.

With respect to this clonotype: At one of its ends the junction is not consistent with the germline gene, which may arise from a read error. This chain joins TRBV29-1 and TRBJ2-3; 7 bases match TRBD1. The CDR3 extends over 13 amino acids. CDR1 SQVTM and CDR2 ANQGSEA come from the germline V gene. The CDR3 here is CSVKAGGTDTRYF. The CDR3, as DNA: TGCAGCGTTAAGGCAGGGGGTACAGATACGCGGTATTTT.

The rearrangement links TRBV28 to TRBJ2-7; the D is unclear. Trimming took off 9 bases at V and 11 bases at J, with 23 bases between the two ends. The CDR3 is 13 residues long. Germline loops: CDR1 MDHEN, CDR2 SYDVKM. CDR3 loop: CASSPGRIFQEYF. DNA for the CDR3: TGTGCCAGTAGTCCAGGACGGATCTTCCAAGAGTACTTC.

In regard to this clonotype: One end of the junction is discordant with germline, which a read error may explain. The V call is TRBV11-2, the J call TRBJ2-1; 12 nucleotides agree with TRBD1. Germline CDR1 is SGHAT and CDR2 is FQNNGV. The CDR3 runs to 14 residues. This chain's CDR3 is CVSSRGSGDRGQSF. As DNA, the CDR3 is TGTGTCAGTAGCCGAGGGTCCGGGGACAGGGGGCAGTCCTTC.

In its sample, this clonotype was seen many times. The rearrangement joins TRBV29-1 to TRBJ2-1, with D perhaps TRBD1 (5 bases). Germline loops: CDR1 SQVTM, CDR2 ANQGSEA. The V end was cut by 3 bases, the J end by 2 bases, with 11 bases between. The CDR3 runs to 14 residues. CDR3 DNA: TGCAGCGTTGATCCTACAGGAGCCTACAATGAGCAGTTCTTC. This sequence encodes CSVDPTGAYNEQFF.